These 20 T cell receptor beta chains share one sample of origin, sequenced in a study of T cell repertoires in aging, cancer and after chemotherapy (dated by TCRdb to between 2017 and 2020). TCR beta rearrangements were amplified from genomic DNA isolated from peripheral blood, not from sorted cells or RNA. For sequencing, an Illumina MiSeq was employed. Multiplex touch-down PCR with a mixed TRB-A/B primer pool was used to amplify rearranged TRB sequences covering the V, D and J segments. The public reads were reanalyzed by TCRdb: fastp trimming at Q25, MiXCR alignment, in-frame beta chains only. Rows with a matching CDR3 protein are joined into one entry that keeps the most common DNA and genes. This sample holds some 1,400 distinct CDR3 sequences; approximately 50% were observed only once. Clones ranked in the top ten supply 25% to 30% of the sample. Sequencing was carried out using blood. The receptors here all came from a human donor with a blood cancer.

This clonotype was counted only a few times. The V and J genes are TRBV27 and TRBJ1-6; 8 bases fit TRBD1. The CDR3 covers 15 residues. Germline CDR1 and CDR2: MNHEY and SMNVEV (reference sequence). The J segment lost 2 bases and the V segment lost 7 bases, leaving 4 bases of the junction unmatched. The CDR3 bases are TGTGCCAGCAATAGACAGGGGACCTATAATTCACCCCTCCACTTT. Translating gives CASNRQGTYNSPLHF.

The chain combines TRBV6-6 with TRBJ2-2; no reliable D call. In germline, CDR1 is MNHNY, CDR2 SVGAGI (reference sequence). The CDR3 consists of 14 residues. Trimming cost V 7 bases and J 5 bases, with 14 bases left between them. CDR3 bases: TGTGCCAGCAAGGATACGGGTTGGACCGGGGAGCTGTTTTTT. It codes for CASKDTGWTGELFF.

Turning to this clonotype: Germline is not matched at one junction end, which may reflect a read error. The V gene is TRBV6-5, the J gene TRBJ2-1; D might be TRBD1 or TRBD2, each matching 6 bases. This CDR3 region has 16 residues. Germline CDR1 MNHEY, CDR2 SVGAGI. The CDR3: CAISAMGGAGRYEQFF. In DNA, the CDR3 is TGTGCCATCAGTGCTATGGGGGGCGCGGGTAGATATGAGCAGTTCTTC.

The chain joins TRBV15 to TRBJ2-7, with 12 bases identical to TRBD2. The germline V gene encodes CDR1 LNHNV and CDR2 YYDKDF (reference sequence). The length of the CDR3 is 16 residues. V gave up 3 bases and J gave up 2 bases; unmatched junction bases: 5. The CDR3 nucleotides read TGTGCCACCAGCAGGGCCACTAGCGGGGGGACCTACGAGCAGTACTTC. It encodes CATSRATSGGTYEQYF. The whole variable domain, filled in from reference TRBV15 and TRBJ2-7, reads DAMVIQNPRYQVTQFGKPVTLSCSQTLNHNVMYWYQQKSSQAPKLLFHYYDKDFNNEADTPDNFQSRRPNTSFCFLDIRSPGLGDTAMYLCATSRATSGGTYEQYFGPGTRLTVT.

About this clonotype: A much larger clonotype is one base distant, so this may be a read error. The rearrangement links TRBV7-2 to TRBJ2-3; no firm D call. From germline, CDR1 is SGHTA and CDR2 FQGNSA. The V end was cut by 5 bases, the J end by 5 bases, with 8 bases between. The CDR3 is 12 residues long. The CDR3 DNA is TGTGCCAGCAGCCCTTACAAAGATACGCAGTATTTT. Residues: CASSPYKDTQYF.

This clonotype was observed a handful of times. CDR3 protein: CSVAWGTGGQETQYF. For the CDR3, the DNA is TGCAGCGTTGCCTGGGGGACAGGGGGTCAAGAGACCCAGTACTTC. V and J are TRBV29-1 and TRBJ2-5, with 11 nucleotides matching TRBD1. The CDR3 spans 15 residues. The trim removed 4 bases at V and 2 bases at J, leaving 6 bases unmatched. Germline CDR1 SQVTM, CDR2 ANQGSEA. The full variable domain, with the rest looked up from reference TRBV29-1 and TRBJ2-5, is SAVISQKPSRDICQRGTSLTIQCQVDSQVTMMFWYRQQPGQSLTLIATANQGSEATYESGFVIDKFPISRPNLTFSTLTVSNMSPEDSSIYLCSVAWGTGGQETQYFGPGTRLLVL.

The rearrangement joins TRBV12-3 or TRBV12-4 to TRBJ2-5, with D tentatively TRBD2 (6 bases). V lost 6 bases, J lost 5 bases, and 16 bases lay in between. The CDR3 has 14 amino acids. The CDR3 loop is CASSPSRGKETQYF. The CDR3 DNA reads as TGTGCCAGCAGCCCAAGTCGGGGGAAGGAGACCCAGTACTTC.

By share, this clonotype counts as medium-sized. This CDR3 is CASSSRGLPNEKLFF. CDR3 DNA: TGTGCCAGCAGCTCCCGGGGGTTACCCAATGAAAAACTGTTTTTT. This rearrangement joins TRBV7-9 to TRBJ1-4, with D maybe TRBD1 (5 bases). Trimming shortened V by 4 bases and J by 5 bases, and 14 bases separated the two germline ends. The germline V gene encodes CDR1 SEHNR and CDR2 FQNEAQ (reference sequence). This CDR3 is built from 15 residues.

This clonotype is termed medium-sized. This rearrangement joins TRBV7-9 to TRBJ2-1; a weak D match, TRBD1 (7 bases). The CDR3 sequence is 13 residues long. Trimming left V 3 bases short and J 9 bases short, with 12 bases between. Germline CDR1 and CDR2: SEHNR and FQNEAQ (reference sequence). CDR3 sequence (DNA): TGTGCCAGCAGCTTTGGTCAGGGGGGTGAGCAGTTCTTC. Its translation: CASSFGQGGEQFF.

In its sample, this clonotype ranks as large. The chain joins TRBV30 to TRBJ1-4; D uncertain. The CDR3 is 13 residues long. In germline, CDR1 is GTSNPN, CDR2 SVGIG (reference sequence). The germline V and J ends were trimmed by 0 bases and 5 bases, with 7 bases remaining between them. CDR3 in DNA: TGTGCCTGGAGTGTCAGTCGGAATGAAAAACTGTTTTTT. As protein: CAWSVSRNEKLFF.

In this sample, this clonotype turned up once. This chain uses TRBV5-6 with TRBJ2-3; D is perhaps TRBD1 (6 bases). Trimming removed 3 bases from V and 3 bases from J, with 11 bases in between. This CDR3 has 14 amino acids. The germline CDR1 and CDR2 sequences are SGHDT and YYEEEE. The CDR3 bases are TGTGCCAGCAGCTACAGGGAATGGACAGATACGCAGTATTTT. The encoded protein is CASSYREWTDTQYF.

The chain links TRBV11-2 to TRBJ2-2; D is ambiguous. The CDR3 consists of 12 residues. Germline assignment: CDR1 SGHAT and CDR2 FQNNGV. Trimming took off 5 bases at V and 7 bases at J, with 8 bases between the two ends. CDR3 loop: CASSPWSGELFF. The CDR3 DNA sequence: TGTGCCAGCAGCCCGTGGAGCGGGGAGCTGTTTTTT.

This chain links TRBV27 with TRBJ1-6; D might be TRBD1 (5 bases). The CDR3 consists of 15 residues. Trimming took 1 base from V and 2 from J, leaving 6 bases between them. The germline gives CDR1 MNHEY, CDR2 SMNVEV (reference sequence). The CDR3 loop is CASSLWGTYNSPLHF. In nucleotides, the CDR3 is TGTGCCAGCAGTTTATGGGGGACCTATAATTCACCCCTCCACTTT.

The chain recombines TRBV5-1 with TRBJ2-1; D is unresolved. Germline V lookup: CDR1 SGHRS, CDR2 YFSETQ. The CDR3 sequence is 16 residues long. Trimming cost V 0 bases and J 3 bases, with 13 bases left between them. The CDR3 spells CASSLDFQLDYNEQFF. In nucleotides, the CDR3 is TGCGCCAGCAGCTTGGACTTCCAACTTGACTACAATGAGCAGTTCTTC. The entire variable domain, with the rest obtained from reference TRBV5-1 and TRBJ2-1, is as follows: KAGVTQTPRYLIKTRGQQVTLSCSPISGHRSVSWYQQTPGQGLQFLFEYFSETQRNKGNFPGRFSGRQFSNSRSEMNVSTLELGDSALYLCASSLDFQLDYNEQFFGPGTRLTVL.

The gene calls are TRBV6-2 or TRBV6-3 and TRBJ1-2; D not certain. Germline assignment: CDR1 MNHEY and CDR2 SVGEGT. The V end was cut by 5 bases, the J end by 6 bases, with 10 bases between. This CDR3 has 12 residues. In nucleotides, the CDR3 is TGTGCCAGCAGTACCCCCGGGGATGGCTACACCTTC. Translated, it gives CASSTPGDGYTF.

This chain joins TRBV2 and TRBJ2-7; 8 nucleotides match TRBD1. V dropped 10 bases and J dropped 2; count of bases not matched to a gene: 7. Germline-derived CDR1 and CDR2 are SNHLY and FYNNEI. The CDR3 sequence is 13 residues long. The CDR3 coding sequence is TGTGCCATCTCCGGGACAGGTCCCTACGAGCAGTACTTC. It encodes CAISGTGPYEQYF.

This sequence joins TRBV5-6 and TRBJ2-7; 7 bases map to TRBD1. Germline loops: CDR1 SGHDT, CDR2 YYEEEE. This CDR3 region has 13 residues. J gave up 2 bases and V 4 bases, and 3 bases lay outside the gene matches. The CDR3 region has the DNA TGTGCCAGCAGCCGGACAGGTCCCTACGAGCAGTACTTC. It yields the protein CASSRTGPYEQYF.

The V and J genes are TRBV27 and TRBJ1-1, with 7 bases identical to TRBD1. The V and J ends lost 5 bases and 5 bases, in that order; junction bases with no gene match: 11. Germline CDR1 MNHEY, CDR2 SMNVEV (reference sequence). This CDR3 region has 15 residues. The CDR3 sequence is CASSLIRTGRTEAFF. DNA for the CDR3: TGTGCCAGCAGTCTCATAAGGACAGGACGGACTGAAGCTTTCTTT.

Here the CDR3 DNA reads TGTGCCAGCAGCTTAGTTTCGGGGCCAACCGGGGAGCTGTTTTTT. This sequence encodes CASSLVSGPTGELFF. The genes are TRBV11-3 and TRBJ2-2, with D perhaps being TRBD1 or TRBD2 (5 bases each). CDR3 size: 15 residues. Trimming pared 1 base from V and 5 bases from J, leaving 11 bases between. The germline gives CDR1 SGHNT, CDR2 YENEEA.

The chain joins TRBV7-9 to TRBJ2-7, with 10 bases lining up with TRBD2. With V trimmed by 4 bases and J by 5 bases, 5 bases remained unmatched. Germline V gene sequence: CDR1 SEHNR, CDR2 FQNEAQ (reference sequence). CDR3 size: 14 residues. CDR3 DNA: TGTGCCAGCAGCTACGGGACTAGCGTGGACGAGCAGTACTTC. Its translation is CASSYGTSVDEQYF.